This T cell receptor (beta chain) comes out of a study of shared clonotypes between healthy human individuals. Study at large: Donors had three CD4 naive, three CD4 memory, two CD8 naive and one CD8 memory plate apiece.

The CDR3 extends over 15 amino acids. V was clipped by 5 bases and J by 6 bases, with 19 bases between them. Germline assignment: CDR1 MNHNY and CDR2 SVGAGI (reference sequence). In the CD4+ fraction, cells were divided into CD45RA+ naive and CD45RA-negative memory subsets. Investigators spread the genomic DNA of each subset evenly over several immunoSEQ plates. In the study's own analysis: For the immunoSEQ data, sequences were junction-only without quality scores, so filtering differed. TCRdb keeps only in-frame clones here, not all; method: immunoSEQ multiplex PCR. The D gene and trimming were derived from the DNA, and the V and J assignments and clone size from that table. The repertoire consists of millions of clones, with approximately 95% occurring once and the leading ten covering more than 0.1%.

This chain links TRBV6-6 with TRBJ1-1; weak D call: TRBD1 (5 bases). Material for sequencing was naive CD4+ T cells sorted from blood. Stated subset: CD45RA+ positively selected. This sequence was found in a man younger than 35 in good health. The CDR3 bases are TGTGCCAGCAGTCCCGGGACGTACCTAACCGCTGAAGCTTTCTTT. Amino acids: CASSPGTYLTAEAFF.